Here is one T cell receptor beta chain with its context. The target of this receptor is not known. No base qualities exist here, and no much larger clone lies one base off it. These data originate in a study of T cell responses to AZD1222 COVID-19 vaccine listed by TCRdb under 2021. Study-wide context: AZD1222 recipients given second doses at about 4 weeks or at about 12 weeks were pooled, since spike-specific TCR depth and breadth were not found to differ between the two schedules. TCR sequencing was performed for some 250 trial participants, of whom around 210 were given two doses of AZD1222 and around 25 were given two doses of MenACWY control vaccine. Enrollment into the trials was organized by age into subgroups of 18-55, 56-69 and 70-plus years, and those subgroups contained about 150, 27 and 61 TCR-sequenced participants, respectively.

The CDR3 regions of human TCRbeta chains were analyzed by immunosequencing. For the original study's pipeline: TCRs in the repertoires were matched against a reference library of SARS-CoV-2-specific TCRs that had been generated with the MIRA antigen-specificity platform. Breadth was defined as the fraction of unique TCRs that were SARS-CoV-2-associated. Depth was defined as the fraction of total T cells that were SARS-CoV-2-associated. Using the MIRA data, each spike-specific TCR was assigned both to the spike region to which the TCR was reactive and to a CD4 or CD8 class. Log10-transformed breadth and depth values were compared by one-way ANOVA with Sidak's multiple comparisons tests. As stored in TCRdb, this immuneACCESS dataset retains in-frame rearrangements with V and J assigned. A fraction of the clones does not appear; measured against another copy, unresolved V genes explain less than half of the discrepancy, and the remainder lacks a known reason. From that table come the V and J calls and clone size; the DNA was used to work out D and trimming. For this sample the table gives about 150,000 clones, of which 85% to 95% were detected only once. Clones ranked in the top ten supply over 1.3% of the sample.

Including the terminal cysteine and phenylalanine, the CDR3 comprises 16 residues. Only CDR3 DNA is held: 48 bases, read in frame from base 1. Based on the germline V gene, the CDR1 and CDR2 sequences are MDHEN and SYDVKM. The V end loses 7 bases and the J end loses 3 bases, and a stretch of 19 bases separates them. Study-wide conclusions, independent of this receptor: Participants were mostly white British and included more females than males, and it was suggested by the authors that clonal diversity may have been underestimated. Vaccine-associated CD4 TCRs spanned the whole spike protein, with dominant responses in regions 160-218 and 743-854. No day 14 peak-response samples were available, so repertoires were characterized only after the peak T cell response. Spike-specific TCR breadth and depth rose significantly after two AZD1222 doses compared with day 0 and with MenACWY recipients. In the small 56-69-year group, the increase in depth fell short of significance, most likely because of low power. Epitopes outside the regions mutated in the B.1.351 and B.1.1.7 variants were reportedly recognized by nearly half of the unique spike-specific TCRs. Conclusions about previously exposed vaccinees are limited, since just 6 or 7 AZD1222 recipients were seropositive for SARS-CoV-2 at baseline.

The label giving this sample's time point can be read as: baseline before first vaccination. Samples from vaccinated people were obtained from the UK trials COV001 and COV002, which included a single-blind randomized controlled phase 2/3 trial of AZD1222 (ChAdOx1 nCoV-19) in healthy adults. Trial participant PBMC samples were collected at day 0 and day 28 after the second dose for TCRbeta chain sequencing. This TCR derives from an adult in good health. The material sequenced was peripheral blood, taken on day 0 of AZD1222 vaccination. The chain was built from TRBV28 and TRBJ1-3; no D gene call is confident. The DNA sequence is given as TGTGCCAGCATCCCCACCGCGGGTTCGGGTGGAAACACCATATATTTT. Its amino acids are CASIPTAGSGGNTIYF.